What follows are 9 T cell receptor beta chains derived from one specimen sequenced in a study of beta chain features in type 1 diabetes (dated by TCRdb to between 2017 and 2018). Antigens for these TCRs are unknown. Library preparation was by the immunoSEQ multiplex PCR assay. All of the isolated RNA was reverse transcribed with the High Capacity cDNA Reverse Transcription Kit, so expressed TCRB transcripts were sequenced. TCRdb carries this immuneACCESS record with in-frame sequences only. Its versions omit some clonotypes, under half of them owing to an unresolved V gene in the studies checked, with the rest unexplained. The sample profile shows 280,000 or so clones; 15% of them were found once. The ten largest clones represent 0.015% to 0.017% of the sample. Study-wide conclusions, independent of this receptor: A moderate but significant shortening of TCRB CDR3 length was observed in type 1 diabetes patients in all four CD4+ subsets.

Specimen: naive CD4+ T cells from blood. Sample cell subset or site, as interpreted from the label and publication: true naive CD4+ T cells. Receptors were obtained from a man aged 18 to 29 with type 1 diabetes.

This sequence joins TRBV30 and TRBJ2-7; maybe TRBD2 (6 bases). The CDR3 covers 15 residues. Per germline, CDR1 GTSNPN and CDR2 SVGIG (reference sequence). V was pared by 4 bases and J by 6 bases, with 22 bases between. DNA for the CDR3: TGTGCCTGGAAAGGCGGGCTCGGAGGGGCTCGCGAGCAGTACTTC. This sequence encodes CAWKGGLGGAREQYF.

This clone was counted a few times. V and J are TRBV5-6 and TRBJ1-2; D unresolved. Germline CDR1 is SGHDT and CDR2 is YYEEEE. Trimming shortened V by 4 bases and J by 5 bases, and 12 bases separated the two germline ends. The CDR3 is made up of 13 amino acids. CDR3: CASSPGWSYGYTF. DNA for the CDR3: TGTGCCAGCAGCCCAGGATGGTCTTATGGCTACACCTTC.

As DNA, the CDR3 is TGTGCCAGCAGTGGAGGGAGCTTGGGAAGGAGTCCCTACGAGCAGTACTTC. This gives the protein CASSGGSLGRSPYEQYF. This rearrangement joins TRBV27 to TRBJ2-7; maybe TRBD2 (6 bases). V lost 5 bases and J 2 bases, leaving 22 bases between the germline ends. There are 17 residues in the CDR3. Germline-derived CDR1 and CDR2 are MNHEY and SMNVEV (reference sequence).

This chain's CDR3 is CASSLGPSGDQETQYF. The CDR3 nucleotides are TGCGCCAGCAGCTTGGGGCCTAGCGGGGACCAAGAGACCCAGTACTTC. This chain links TRBV5-1 with TRBJ2-5; TRBD2 matches 9 bases. Germline CDR1 SGHRS, CDR2 YFSETQ. This CDR3 has 16 residues. V was pared by 0 bases and J by 0 bases, with 3 bases of the junction left unmatched.

V is TRBV7-8 and J is TRBJ1-2; a weak D match, TRBD1 (5 bases). The V end was cut by 3 bases, the J end by 4 bases, with 15 bases between. The length of the CDR3 is 15 residues. The germline V gene has CDR1 SGHVS and CDR2 FQNEAQ. Here the CDR3 reads CASSLYSGAAYGYTF. The CDR3 region has the DNA TGTGCCAGCAGCTTGTACAGCGGGGCGGCCTATGGCTACACCTTC.

This rearrangement joins TRBV2 to TRBJ1-5; a weak D match, TRBD1 (5 bases). Trimming pared 6 bases from V and 7 bases from J, leaving 16 bases between. The CDR3 loop spans 14 amino acids. Per the germline V gene, CDR1 is SNHLY and CDR2 is FYNNEI. CDR3 amino acids: CASRGGVSGQPQHF. For the CDR3, the DNA is TGTGCCAGCAGGGGAGGGGTAAGCGGCCAGCCCCAGCATTTT.

This chain joins TRBV11-3 and TRBJ2-2, with a weak D call TRBD1 (6 bases). V lost 5 bases and J lost 5, with 12 bases in between. CDR1 and CDR2 (germline): SGHNT, YENEEA. The CDR3 consists of 14 residues. In DNA, the CDR3 is TGTGCCAGCAGCCGAAACAGGGATACCGGGGAGCTGTTTTTT. Its translation is CASSRNRDTGELFF.

J is TRBJ2-5 and V is TRBV13; D ambiguous. This CDR3 region has 13 residues. The V gene lost 3 bases and the J gene lost 4 bases, with 9 bases spanning the gap. Germline-derived CDR1 and CDR2 are PRHDT and FYEKMQ (reference sequence). Here the CDR3 DNA reads TGTGCCAGCAGCTTGCGAGGCGGAGAGACCCAGTACTTC. Protein product: CASSLRGGETQYF.

The sample holds one count of this clone. The rearrangement joins TRBV19 to TRBJ1-1; 11 nucleotides agree with TRBD1. The V and J ends lost 6 bases and 6 bases, in that order; junction bases with no gene match: 6. CDR1 and CDR2 from the germline V gene are LNHDA and SQIVND (reference sequence). The CDR3 totals 14 residues. The CDR3 sequence: CASSGQGAFSEAFF. CDR3 nucleotides: TGTGCCAGTAGCGGACAGGGGGCATTTTCTGAAGCTTTCTTT.